These 25 T cell receptor beta chains were all obtained from the same sample, sequenced in a study of control samples from healthy donors and cancer patients. Profiling relied on immunoSEQ multiplex PCR, and the TCRdb table lists in-frame clones only, not all of them. Of over 150,000 clones detected, 85% to 95% appear once; the ten largest clones hold 1.3%. Material for sequencing was blood. The receptors were gathered from a woman aged 18-29 years in good health.

This chain links TRBV6-5 with TRBJ1-2; 8 bases align to TRBD1. CDR1 is MNHEY and CDR2 is SVGAGI in the germline V gene. The CDR3 consists of 13 residues. V was pared by 6 bases and J by 6 bases, with 6 bases of the junction left unmatched. The CDR3 nucleotides read TGTGCCAGCAGGAACAGGGGGGCGAATGGCTACACCTTC. Protein sequence: CASRNRGANGYTF.

The rearrangement links TRBV19 to TRBJ1-2; 7 bases match TRBD1. Per germline, CDR1 LNHDA and CDR2 SQIVND (reference sequence). The CDR3 consists of 14 residues. V shed 6 bases, J shed 3 bases, and the junction held 7 bases outside the gene matches. The CDR3 region is CASRTPGTDYGYTF. CDR3 in DNA: TGTGCCAGTAGGACCCCCGGGACAGACTATGGCTACACCTTC. Full variable domain (outside the CDR3, taken from reference TRBV19 and TRBJ1-2): DGGITQSPKYLFRKEGQNVTLSCEQNLNHDAMYWYRQDPGQGLRLIYYSQIVNDFQKGDIAEGYSVSREKKESFPLTVTSAQKNPTAFYLCASRTPGTDYGYTFGSGTRLTVV.

The chain has TRBV18 and TRBJ2-3, with D maybe TRBD2 (5 bases). CDR3 length: 15 residues. Looked up from germline, CDR1 is KGHSH and CDR2 is LQKENI. With 5 bases removed from V and 1 base from J, the gap between germline ends came to 13 bases. The CDR3: CASSAGTRGTDTQYF. CDR3 DNA sequence: TGTGCCAGCTCAGCGGGTACTAGGGGCACAGATACGCAGTATTTT.

The chain joins TRBV11-2 to TRBJ2-7, with D possibly being TRBD1 or TRBD2 (5 bases each). V was pared by 3 bases and J by 4 bases, with 22 bases between. This CDR3 has 17 residues. Germline CDR1 SGHAT, CDR2 FQNNGV. The CDR3, as DNA: TGTGCCAGCAGCTTCGGCCGGGGCTCCCGCCTCAAGTACGAGCAGTACTTC. Protein product: CASSFGRGSRLKYEQYF.

This clone appeared once. At one of its ends the junction is not consistent with the germline gene, which may arise from a read error. In DNA, the CDR3 is TGTGCTAGCAGCCCCCACCCGGGACAGGGAGGGGAGCAGTACTTC. It is translated as CASSPHPGQGGEQYF. This rearrangement joins TRBV7-7 to TRBJ2-7, with 9 bases lining up with TRBD1. The CDR3 extends over 15 amino acids. The germline CDR1 and CDR2 sequences are SSHAT and FNYEAQ (reference sequence).

CDR3 DNA: TGTGCCAGCAGCCCACCTCTCTCCTACAATGAGCAGTTCTTC. Translated, it gives CASSPPLSYNEQFF. The chain recombines TRBV28 with TRBJ2-1; D uncertain. The germline V gene encodes CDR1 MDHEN and CDR2 SYDVKM. This CDR3 is built from 14 residues. Trimming shortened V by 6 bases and J by 0 bases, and 9 bases separated the two germline ends.

The chain uses TRBV6-5 and TRBJ2-2, with 7 positions matching TRBD1. CDR1 and CDR2 from the germline V gene are MNHEY and SVGAGI. The CDR3 is 16 amino acids. The V and J ends lost 2 bases and 3 bases, in that order; junction bases with no gene match: 6. CDR3 DNA sequence: TGTGCCAGCAGTTACAGTATAAGGGGGCACACCGGGGAGCTGTTTTTT. Protein sequence: CASSYSIRGHTGELFF.

CDR3 residues: CSVFLQGEKLFF. CDR3 nucleotide sequence: TGCAGCGTTTTCCTACAGGGTGAAAAACTGTTTTTT. The genes are TRBV29-1 and TRBJ1-4; D might be TRBD1 (6 bases). Germline CDR1 SQVTM, CDR2 ANQGSEA. The CDR3 has 12 amino acids. With 5 bases removed from V and 7 bases from J, the gap between germline ends came to 11 bases.

This rearrangement joins TRBV5-6 to TRBJ1-5; unclear D gene. V lost 5 bases, J lost 9 bases, and 12 bases lay in between. The CDR3 is 12 residues long. The germline V gene has CDR1 SGHDT and CDR2 YYEEEE. The CDR3 DNA sequence: TGTGCCAGCAGTTCCCCTGGGTTGCCCCAGCATTTT. It specifies CASSSPGLPQHF.

CDR3 sequence (DNA): TGTGCCACCAGTGGCAGGGGGCCCAATCAGCCCCAGCATTTT. Amino acid sequence: CATSGRGPNQPQHF. The rearrangement joins TRBV24-1 to TRBJ1-5, with 8 bases that match TRBD1. V shed 5 bases, J shed 3 bases, and the junction held 2 bases outside the gene matches. The germline V gene encodes CDR1 KGHDR and CDR2 SFDVKD. The length of the CDR3 is 14 residues.

The genes are TRBV18 and TRBJ1-1; D not certain. Germline CDR1 KGHSH, CDR2 LQKENI. V lost 3 bases and J 3 bases, leaving 8 bases between the germline ends. This CDR3 comprises 13 residues. This CDR3 reads CASSPPMDTEAFF. The CDR3 coding sequence is TGTGCCAGCTCACCCCCCATGGACACTGAAGCTTTCTTT.

V gene TRBV3-1 (or the pseudogene TRBV3-2) combines with J gene TRBJ2-3; the D gene is possibly TRBD2 (6 bases). Trimming took off 4 bases at V and 4 bases at J, with 24 bases between the two ends. This CDR3 is built from 18 residues. The germline CDR1 and CDR2 sequences are LGHDT and YNNKEL (reference sequence). CDR3 sequence: CASSRRFPRRLGPDTQYF. CDR3 DNA: TGTGCCAGCAGCCGCCGCTTCCCTCGGAGACTAGGGCCAGATACGCAGTATTTT.

This chain links TRBV5-6 with TRBJ1-4; D not certain. CDR1 SGHDT and CDR2 YYEEEE come from the germline V gene. V was cut by 2 bases and J by 8 bases, with 10 bases left in between. The CDR3 sequence is 13 residues long. CDR3 in DNA: TGTGCCAGCAGCTTTTCCCCAGGCGAAAAACTGTTTTTT. It yields the protein CASSFSPGEKLFF.

V gene TRBV29-1 combines with J gene TRBJ1-4; D is uncertain. Germline V CDR1 and CDR2: SQVTM, ANQGSEA. The CDR3 is 14 amino acids. Between the trimmed V and J ends, which lost 0 bases and 5 bases, there was a span of 10 bases. CDR3: CSVEDLTSNEKLFF. The CDR3 DNA reads TGCAGCGTTGAAGATCTGACATCAAATGAAAAACTGTTTTTT. Complete variable domain (other parts from reference TRBV29-1 and TRBJ1-4): SAVISQKPSRDICQRGTSLTIQCQVDSQVTMMFWYRQQPGQSLTLIATANQGSEATYESGFVIDKFPISRPNLTFSTLTVSNMSPEDSSIYLCSVEDLTSNEKLFFGSGTQLSVL.

This clone came up once. The chain carries TRBV5-4 and TRBJ1-1, with 7 nucleotides matching TRBD1. Germline trimming cut 4 bases from V and 4 bases from J; bases unmatched to any gene: 1. The CDR3 is made up of 12 amino acids. Germline V gene lookup returns CDR1 SGHNT and CDR2 YYREEE (reference sequence). The CDR3 sequence is CASSAGGTEAFF. CDR3 nucleotide sequence: TGTGCCAGCAGCGCAGGGGGCACTGAAGCTTTCTTT.

The J gene is TRBJ1-1, the V gene TRBV28, with a weak D call TRBD1 (6 bases). Germline V gene sequence: CDR1 MDHEN, CDR2 SYDVKM. The V and J ends lost 6 bases and 0 bases respectively, with 14 bases between them. This CDR3 spans 15 amino acids. The CDR3 bases are TGTGCCAGCAGGGGGGGGGCCAGGATGAACACTGAAGCTTTCTTT. This encodes CASRGGARMNTEAFF.

This clone has just a few counts. The chain couples TRBV2 to TRBJ2-7; no clear D gene. The CDR3 loop spans 12 amino acids. Trimming stripped 0 bases from V and 4 bases from J, with 4 bases between. The V gene's germline CDR1 is SNHLY and CDR2 FYNNEI. The CDR3 region is CASSEADYEQYF. The DNA of the CDR3 is TGTGCCAGCAGTGAAGCTGATTACGAGCAGTACTTC.

V gene TRBV4-2 combines with J gene TRBJ2-7; maybe TRBD2 (6 bases). The CDR3 runs 17 residues. Looked up from germline, CDR1 is LGHNA and CDR2 is YNFKEQ. V dropped 0 bases and J dropped 1 base, with 16 bases sitting between them. The CDR3 nucleotides are TGTGCCAGCAGCCAAGAGACGGCGGGGCTAGGTTCCTACGAGCAGTACTTC. The encoded protein is CASSQETAGLGSYEQYF.

The CDR3 loop reads CASSSLNEVIYF. CDR3 bases: TGTGCCAGCAGTTCCCTTAATGAAGTGATATATTTT. The J gene is TRBJ1-3, the V gene TRBV12-3 or TRBV12-4; D is uncertain. Trimming pared 4 bases from V and 13 bases from J, leaving 14 bases between. This CDR3 has 12 residues.

The V call is TRBV10-3, the J call TRBJ2-2; D ambiguous. Trimming took off 6 bases at V and 0 bases at J, with 11 bases between the two ends. The CDR3 runs to 15 residues. Germline CDR1 reads ENHRY; CDR2 reads SYGVKD. In nucleotides, the CDR3 is TGTGCCATCAGAAACACCCGCTCGAACACCGGGGAGCTGTTTTTT. Its translation is CAIRNTRSNTGELFF.

The gene calls are TRBV21-1 and TRBJ2-7; TRBD1 reflects the table's D call only, with no check against the DNA. TRBV21-1 is given as a pseudogene. The CDR3 consists of 12 residues. The DNA of the CDR3 is TGTGCCAGCAGGGACAGGACCTACGAGCAGTACTTC. This encodes CASRDRTYEQYF.

The chain combines TRBV11-2 with TRBJ2-2, with no clear D. In germline, CDR1 is SGHAT, CDR2 FQNNGV. V was trimmed by 6 bases and J by 2 bases, leaving 16 bases between them. The CDR3 has 16 residues. Here the CDR3 DNA reads TGTGCCAGCAGGCTCCCCACGGCAGCAAACACCGGGGAGCTGTTTTTT. As protein: CASRLPTAANTGELFF.

The chain has TRBV29-1 and TRBJ2-7; 7 bases are a match to TRBD1. The CDR3 spans 12 residues. Trimming took 6 bases from V and 6 from J; bases not matched to a gene: 8. The germline CDR1 and CDR2 sequences are SQVTM and ANQGSEA. The CDR3 DNA reads as TGCAGCGTGATACGACAGGGTACCGAGCAGTACTTC. Encoded protein: CSVIRQGTEQYF.

This chain connects TRBV7-3 to TRBJ2-2, with a weak D call TRBD1 (6 bases). This CDR3 region has 13 residues. Trimming pared 5 bases from V and 6 bases from J, leaving 10 bases between. Per the germline V gene, CDR1 is SGHTA and CDR2 is FQGTGA. CDR3 bases: TGTGCCAGCAGCCGGAAGGGGGCCGGGGAGCTGTTTTTT. Translation: CASSRKGAGELFF.

The rearrangement uses TRBV29-1 and TRBJ1-1, with D perhaps matching TRBD1 (5 bases). The CDR3 runs to 13 residues. The germline CDR1 and CDR2 sequences are SQVTM and ANQGSEA. Trimming shortened V by 5 bases and J by 5 bases, and 15 bases separated the two germline ends. The CDR3 DNA follows: TGCAGCGTTTCCGGGACGCCTGGAACTGAAGCTTTCTTT. It is translated as CSVSGTPGTEAFF.